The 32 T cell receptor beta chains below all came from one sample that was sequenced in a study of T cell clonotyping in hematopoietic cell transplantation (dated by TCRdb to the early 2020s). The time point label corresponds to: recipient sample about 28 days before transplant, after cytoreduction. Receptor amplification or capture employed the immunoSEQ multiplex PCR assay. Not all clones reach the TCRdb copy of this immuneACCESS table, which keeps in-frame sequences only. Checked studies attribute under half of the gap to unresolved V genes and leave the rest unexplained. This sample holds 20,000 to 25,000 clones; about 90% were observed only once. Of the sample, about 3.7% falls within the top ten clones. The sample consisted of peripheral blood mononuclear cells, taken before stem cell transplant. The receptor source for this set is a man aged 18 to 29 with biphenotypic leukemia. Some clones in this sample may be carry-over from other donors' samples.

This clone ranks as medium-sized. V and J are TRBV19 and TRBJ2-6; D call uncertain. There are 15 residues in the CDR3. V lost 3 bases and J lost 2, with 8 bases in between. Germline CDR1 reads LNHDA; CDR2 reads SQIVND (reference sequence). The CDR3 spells CASSIIRAGANVLTF. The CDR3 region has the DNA TGTGCCAGTAGTATTATAAGGGCTGGGGCCAACGTCCTGACTTTC.

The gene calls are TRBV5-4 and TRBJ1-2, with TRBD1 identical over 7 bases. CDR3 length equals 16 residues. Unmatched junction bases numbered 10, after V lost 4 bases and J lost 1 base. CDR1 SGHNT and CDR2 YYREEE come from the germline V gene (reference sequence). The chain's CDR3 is CASSPPRQGGNYGYTF. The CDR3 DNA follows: TGTGCCAGCAGCCCCCCCAGACAGGGAGGTAACTATGGCTACACCTTC.

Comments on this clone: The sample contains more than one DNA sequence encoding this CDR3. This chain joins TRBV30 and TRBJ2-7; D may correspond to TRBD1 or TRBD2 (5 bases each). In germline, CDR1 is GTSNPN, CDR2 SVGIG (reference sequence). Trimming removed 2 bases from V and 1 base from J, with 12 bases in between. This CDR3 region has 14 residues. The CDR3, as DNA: TGTGCCTGGAGTACCGGGACGGGTTCCTACGAGCAGTACTTC. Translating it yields CAWSTGTGSYEQYF.

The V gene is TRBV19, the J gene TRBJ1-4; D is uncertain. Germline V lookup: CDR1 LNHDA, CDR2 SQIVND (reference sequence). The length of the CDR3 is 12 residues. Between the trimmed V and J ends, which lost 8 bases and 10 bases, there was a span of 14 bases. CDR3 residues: CASSGSSGKLFF. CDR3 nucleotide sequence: TGTGCCAGTTCCGGGTCCTCTGGAAAACTGTTTTTT.

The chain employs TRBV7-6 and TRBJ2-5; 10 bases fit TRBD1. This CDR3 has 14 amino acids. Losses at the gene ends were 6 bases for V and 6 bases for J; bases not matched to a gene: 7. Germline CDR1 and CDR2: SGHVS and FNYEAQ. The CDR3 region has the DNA TGTGCCAGCAGTACATCGGGACAGGGGCAGACCCAGTACTTC. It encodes CASSTSGQGQTQYF.

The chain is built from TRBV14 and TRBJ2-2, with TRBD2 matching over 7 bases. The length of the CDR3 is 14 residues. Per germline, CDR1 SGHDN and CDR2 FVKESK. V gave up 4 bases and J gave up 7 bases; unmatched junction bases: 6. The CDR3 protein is CASSLAGDHGELFF. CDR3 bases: TGTGCCAGCAGCCTTGCGGGAGATCACGGGGAGCTGTTTTTT. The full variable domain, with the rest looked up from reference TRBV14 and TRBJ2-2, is EAGVTQFPSHSVIEKGQTVTLRCDPISGHDNLYWYRRVMGKEIKFLLHFVKESKQDESGMPNNRFLAERTGGTYSTLKVQPAELEDSGVYFCASSLAGDHGELFFGEGSRLTVL.

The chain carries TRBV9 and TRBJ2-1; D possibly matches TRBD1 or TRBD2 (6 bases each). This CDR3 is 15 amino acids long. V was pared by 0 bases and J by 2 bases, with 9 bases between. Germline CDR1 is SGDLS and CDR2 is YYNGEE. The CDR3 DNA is TGTGCCAGCAGCGTAGACGGGGGCACCTACAATGAGCAGTTCTTC. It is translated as CASSVDGGTYNEQFF.

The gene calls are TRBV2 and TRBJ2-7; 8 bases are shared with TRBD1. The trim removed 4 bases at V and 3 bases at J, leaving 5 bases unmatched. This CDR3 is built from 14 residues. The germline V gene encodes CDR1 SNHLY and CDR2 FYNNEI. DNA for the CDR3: TGTGCCAGCAGTGTAAGGACAGGGCTCTACGAGCAGTACTTC. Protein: CASSVRTGLYEQYF.

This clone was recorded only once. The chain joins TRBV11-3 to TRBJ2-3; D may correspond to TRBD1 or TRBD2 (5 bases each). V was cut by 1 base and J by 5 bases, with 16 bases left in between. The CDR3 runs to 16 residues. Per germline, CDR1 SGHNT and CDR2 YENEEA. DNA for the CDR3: TGTGCCAGCAGCTTAGTCGAATGGAGAGGGGAAGATACGCAGTATTTT. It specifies CASSLVEWRGEDTQYF.

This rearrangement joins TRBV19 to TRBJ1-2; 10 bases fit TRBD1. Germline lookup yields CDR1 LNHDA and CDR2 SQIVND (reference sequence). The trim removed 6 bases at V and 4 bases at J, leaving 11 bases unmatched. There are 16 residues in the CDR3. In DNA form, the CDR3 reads TGTGCCAGTAGACACTCCGGACAGGGGGACGGCTATGGCTACACCTTC. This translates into CASRHSGQGDGYGYTF. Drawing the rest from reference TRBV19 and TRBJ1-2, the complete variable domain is DGGITQSPKYLFRKEGQNVTLSCEQNLNHDAMYWYRQDPGQGLRLIYYSQIVNDFQKGDIAEGYSVSREKKESFPLTVTSAQKNPTAFYLCASRHSGQGDGYGYTFGSGTRLTVV.

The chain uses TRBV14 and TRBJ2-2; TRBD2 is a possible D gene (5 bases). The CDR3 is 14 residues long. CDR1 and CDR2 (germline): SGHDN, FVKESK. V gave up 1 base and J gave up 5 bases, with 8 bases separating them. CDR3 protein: CASSQARGTGELFF. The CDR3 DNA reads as TGTGCCAGCAGCCAAGCTCGGGGAACCGGGGAGCTGTTTTTT.

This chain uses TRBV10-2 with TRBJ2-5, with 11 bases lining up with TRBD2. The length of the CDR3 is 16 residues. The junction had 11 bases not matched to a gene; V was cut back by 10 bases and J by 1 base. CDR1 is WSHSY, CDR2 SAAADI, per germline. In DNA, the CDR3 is TGCGCCACCTTGACTAGCGGGATGGGTGCCCAAGAGACCCAGTACTTC. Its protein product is CATLTSGMGAQETQYF.

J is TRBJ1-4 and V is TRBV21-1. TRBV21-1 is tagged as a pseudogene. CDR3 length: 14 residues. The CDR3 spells CASSKARRREKLFF. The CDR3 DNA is TGTGCCAGCAGCAAAGCCCGAAGACGGGAAAAACTGTTTTTT.

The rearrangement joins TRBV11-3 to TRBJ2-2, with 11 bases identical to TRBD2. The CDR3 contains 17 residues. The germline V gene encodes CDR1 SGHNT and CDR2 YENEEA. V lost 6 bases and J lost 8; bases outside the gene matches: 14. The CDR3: CASRQTSGSIGRGELFF. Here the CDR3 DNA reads TGTGCCAGCAGACAAACTAGCGGGAGTATCGGAAGGGGGGAGCTGTTTTTT.

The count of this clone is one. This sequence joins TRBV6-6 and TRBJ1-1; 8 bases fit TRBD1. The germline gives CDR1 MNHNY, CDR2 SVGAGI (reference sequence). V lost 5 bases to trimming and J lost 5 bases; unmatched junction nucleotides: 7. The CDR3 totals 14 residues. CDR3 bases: TGTGCCAGCAGTGAGGACAGGGTTGTGACTGAAGCTTTCTTT. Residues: CASSEDRVVTEAFF.

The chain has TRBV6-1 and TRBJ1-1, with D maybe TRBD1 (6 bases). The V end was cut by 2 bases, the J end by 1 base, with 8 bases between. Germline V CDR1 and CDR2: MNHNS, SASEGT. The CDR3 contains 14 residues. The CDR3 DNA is TGTGCCAGCAGTGAAAGGACAGCGAACACTGAAGCTTTCTTT. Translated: CASSERTANTEAFF.

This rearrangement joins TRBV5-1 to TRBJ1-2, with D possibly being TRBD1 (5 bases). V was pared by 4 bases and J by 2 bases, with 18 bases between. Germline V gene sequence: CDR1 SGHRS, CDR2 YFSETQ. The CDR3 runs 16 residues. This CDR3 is CASSPGRTRGNYGYTF. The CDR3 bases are TGCGCCAGCAGCCCGGGACGGACTCGCGGAAACTATGGCTACACCTTC.

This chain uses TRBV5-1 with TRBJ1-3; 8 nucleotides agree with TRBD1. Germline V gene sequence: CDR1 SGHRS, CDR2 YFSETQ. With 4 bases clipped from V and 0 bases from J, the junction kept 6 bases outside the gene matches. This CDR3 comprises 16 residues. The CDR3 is CASSGTGTNSGNTIYF. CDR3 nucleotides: TGCGCCAGCAGCGGGACAGGAACCAACTCTGGAAACACCATATATTTT.

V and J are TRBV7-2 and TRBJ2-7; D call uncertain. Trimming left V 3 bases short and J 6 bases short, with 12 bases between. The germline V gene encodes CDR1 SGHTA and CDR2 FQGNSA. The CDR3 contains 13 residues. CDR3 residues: CASSFLLVSEQYF. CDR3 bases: TGTGCCAGCAGCTTCCTCCTAGTTAGCGAGCAGTACTTC.

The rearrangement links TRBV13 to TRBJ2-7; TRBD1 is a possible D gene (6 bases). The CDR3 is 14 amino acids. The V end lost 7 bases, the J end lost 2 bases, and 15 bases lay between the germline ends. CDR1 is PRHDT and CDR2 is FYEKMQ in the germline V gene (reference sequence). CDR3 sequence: CASTLWTEPYEQYF. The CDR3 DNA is TGTGCCAGCACGTTATGGACAGAGCCCTACGAGCAGTACTTC.

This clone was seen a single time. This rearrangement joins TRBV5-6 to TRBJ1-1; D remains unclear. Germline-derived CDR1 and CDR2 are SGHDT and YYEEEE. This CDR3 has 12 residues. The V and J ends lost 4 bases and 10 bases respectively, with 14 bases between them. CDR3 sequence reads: CASSLEGRGAFF. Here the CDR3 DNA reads TGTGCCAGCAGCCTTGAAGGTCGGGGAGCTTTCTTT.

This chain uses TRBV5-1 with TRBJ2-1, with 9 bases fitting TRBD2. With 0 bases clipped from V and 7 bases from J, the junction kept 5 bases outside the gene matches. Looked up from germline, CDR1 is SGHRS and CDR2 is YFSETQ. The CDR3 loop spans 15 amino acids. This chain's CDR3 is CASSLGFSGRNEQFF. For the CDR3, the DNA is TGCGCCAGCAGCTTGGGGTTCAGCGGGAGGAATGAGCAGTTCTTC.

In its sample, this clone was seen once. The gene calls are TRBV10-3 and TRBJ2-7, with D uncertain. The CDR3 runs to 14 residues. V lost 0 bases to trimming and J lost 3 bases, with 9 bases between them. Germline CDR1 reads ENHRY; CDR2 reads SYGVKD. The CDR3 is CAISESIENYEQYF. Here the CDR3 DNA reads TGTGCCATCAGTGAGTCCATTGAAAACTACGAGCAGTACTTC.

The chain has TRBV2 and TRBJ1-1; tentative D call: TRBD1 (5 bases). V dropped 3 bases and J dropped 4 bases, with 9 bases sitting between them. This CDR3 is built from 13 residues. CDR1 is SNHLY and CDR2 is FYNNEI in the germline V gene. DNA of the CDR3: TGTGCCAGCAGTGAGGGGGATGGCACTGAAGCTTTCTTT. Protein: CASSEGDGTEAFF. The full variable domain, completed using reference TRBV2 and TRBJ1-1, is EPEVTQTPSHQVTQMGQEVILRCVPISNHLYFYWYRQILGQKVEFLVSFYNNEISEKSEIFDDQFSVERPDGSNFTLKIRSTKLEDSAMYFCASSEGDGTEAFFGQGTRLTVV.

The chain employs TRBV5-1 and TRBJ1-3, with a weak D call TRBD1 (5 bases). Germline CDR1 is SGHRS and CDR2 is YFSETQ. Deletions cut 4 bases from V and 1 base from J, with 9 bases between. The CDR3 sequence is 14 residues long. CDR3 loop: CASSTGDSGNTIYF. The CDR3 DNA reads TGCGCCAGCAGCACGGGGGATTCTGGAAACACCATATATTTT.

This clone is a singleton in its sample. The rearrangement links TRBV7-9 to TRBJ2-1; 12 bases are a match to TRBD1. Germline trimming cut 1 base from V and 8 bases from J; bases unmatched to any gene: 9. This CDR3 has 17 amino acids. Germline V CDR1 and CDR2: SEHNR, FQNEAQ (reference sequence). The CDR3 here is CASSLVPGQGAFDEQFF. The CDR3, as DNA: TGTGCCAGCAGCTTAGTCCCGGGACAGGGGGCGTTCGATGAGCAGTTCTTC.

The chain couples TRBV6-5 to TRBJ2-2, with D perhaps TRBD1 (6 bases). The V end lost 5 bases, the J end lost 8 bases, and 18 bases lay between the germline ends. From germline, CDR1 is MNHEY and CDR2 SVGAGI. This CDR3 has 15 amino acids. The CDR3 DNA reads TGTGCCAGCAGTCCTCCGGGACATCGTATAGGGGAGCTGTTTTTT. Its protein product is CASSPPGHRIGELFF.

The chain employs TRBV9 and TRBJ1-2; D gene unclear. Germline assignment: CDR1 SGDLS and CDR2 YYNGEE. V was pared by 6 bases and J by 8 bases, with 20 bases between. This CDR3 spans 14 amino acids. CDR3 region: CASTLAVEMRGYTF. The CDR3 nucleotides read TGTGCCAGCACCTTAGCGGTCGAGATGCGGGGCTACACCTTC.

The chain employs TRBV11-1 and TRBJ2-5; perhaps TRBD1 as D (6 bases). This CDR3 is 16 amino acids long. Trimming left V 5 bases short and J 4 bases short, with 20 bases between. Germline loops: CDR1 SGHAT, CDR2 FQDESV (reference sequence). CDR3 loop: CASSRLAGASPETQYF. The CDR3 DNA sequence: TGTGCCAGCAGCCGTCTCGCAGGGGCGTCCCCAGAGACCCAGTACTTC.

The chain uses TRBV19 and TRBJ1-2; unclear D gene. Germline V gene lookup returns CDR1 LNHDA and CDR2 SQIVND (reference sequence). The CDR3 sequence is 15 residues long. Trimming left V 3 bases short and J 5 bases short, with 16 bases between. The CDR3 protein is CASSIGGRRIYGYTF. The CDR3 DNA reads TGTGCCAGTAGTATTGGCGGACGAAGGATTTATGGCTACACCTTC.

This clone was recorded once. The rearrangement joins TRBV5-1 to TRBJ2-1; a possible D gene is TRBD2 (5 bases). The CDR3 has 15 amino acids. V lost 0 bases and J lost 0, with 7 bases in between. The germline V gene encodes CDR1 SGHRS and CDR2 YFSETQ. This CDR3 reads CASSLEAGSYNEQFF. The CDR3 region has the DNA TGCGCCAGCAGCTTGGAGGCGGGCTCCTACAATGAGCAGTTCTTC.

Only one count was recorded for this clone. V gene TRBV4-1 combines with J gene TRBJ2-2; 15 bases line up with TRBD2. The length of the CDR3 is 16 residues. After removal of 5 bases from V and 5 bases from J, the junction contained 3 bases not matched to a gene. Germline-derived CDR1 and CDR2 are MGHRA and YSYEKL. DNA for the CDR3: TGCGCCAGCAGCGGAGGACTAGCGGGAGGGACCGGGGAGCTGTTTTTT. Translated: CASSGGLAGGTGELFF.